The entry below describes one T cell receptor (beta chain). This sample is drawn from a study of blood T cell repertoires in COVID-19. Across the study: The study drew acute and convalescent COVID-19 samples from the United States, Italy and Spain.

V shed 3 bases and J shed 5 bases, with 11 bases lying between them. The CDR3 is 15 amino acids. Germline CDR1 reads LNHNV; CDR2 reads YYDKDF (reference sequence). Generated by immunoSEQ multiplex PCR, the TCRdb table keeps only in-frame clones and is missing some. Among some 260,000 clones listed, roughly three quarters were seen once. The chain recombines TRBV15 with TRBJ1-6; the D gene is possibly TRBD1 (6 bases). This receptor was obtained from a woman in her 40s with active or convalescent COVID-19. Material for sequencing was peripheral blood. The chain's CDR3 is CATSRGRGNNSPLHF. Written as DNA, the CDR3 is TGTGCCACCAGCAGGGGCAGGGGTAATAATTCACCCCTCCACTTT. Complete variable domain (other parts from reference TRBV15 and TRBJ1-6): DAMVIQNPRYQVTQFGKPVTLSCSQTLNHNVMYWYQQKSSQAPKLLFHYYDKDFNNEADTPDNFQSRRPNTSFCFLDIRSPGLGDTAMYLCATSRGRGNNSPLHFGNGTRLTVT.